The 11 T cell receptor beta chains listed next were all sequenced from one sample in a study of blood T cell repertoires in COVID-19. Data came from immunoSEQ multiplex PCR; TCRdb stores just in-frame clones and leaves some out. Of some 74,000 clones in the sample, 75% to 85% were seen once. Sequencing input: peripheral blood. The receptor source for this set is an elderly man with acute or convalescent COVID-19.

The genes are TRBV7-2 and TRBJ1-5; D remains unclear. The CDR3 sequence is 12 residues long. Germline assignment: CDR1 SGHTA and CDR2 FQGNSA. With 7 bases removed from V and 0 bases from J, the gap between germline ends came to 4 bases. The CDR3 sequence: CASTYSNQPQHF. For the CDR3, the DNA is TGTGCCAGCACCTATAGCAATCAGCCCCAGCATTTT.

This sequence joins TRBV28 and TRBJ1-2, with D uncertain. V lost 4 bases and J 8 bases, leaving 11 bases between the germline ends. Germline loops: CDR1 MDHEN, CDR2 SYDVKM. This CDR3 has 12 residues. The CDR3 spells CASSSGGGGYTF. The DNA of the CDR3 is TGTGCCAGCAGTTCAGGAGGTGGGGGCTACACCTTC.

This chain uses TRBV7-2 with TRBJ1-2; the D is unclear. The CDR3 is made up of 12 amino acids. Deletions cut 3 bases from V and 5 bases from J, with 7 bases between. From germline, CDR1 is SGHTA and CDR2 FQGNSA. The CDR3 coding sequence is TGTGCCAGCAGCTTTATCAGTTATGGCTACACCTTC. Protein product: CASSFISYGYTF.

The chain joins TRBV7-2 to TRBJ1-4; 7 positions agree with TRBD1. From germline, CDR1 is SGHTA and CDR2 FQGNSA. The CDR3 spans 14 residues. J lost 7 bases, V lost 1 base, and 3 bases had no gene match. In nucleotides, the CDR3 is TGTGCCAGCAGCTTAGACAGGGGCGGTGAAAAACTGTTTTTT. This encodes CASSLDRGGEKLFF.

CDR3 sequence: CASSSDRNTEAFF. CDR3 sequence (DNA): TGTGCCAGCAGCTCGGACAGGAACACTGAAGCTTTCTTT. The chain is built from TRBV7-3 and TRBJ1-1, with a possible D match to TRBD1 (6 bases). Germline V gene sequence: CDR1 SGHTA, CDR2 FQGTGA. The V end was cut by 4 bases, the J end by 1 base, with 7 bases between. The CDR3 is 13 residues long.

Here the CDR3 reads CASSILRDKSYEQYF. The CDR3 DNA sequence: TGTGCCAGTAGTATTTTACGAGACAAGAGCTACGAGCAGTACTTC. V gene TRBV19 combines with J gene TRBJ2-7; D unclear. Germline CDR1 is LNHDA and CDR2 is SQIVND (reference sequence). The CDR3 has 15 residues. Trimming shortened V by 3 bases and J by 3 bases, and 15 bases separated the two germline ends.

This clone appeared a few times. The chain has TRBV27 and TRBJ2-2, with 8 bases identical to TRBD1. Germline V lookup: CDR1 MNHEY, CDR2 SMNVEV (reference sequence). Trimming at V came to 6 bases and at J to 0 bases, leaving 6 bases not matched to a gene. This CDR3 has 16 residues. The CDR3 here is CASSLLQGANTGELFF. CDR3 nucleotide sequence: TGTGCCAGCAGCCTCCTACAGGGGGCGAACACCGGGGAGCTGTTTTTT.

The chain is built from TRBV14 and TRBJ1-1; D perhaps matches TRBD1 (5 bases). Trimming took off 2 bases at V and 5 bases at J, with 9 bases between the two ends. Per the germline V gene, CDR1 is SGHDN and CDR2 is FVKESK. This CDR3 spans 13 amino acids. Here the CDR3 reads CASSQQGYTEAFF. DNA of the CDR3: TGTGCCAGCAGCCAACAGGGTTATACTGAAGCTTTCTTT.

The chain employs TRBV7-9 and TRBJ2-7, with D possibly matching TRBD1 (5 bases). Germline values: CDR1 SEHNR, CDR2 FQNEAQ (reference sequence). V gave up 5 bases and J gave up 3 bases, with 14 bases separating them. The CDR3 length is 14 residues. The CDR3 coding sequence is TGTGCCAGCAGCGGGGCAGGGAAGCTCTACGAGCAGTACTTC. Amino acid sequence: CASSGAGKLYEQYF.

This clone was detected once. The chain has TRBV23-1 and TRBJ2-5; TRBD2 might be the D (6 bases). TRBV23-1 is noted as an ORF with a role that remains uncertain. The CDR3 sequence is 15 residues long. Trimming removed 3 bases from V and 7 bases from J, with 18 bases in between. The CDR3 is CASSQKRATLWTQYF. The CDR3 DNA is TGCGCCAGCAGTCAGAAGCGGGCTACCTTGTGGACCCAGTACTTC.

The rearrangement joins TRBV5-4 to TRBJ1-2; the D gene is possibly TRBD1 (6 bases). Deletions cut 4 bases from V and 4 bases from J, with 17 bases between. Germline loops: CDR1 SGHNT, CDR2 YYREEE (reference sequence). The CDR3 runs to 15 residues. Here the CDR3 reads CASSPGGALSYGYTF. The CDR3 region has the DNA TGTGCCAGCAGCCCCGGGGGGGCGCTTTCCTATGGCTACACCTTC.